The table lists the clone carrying this T cell receptor beta chain with many counts. From the RT-PCR reads, TCRdb called clonotypes with MiXCR, one entry per CDR3 protein. This table has 550,000 to 750,000 distinct CDR3 sequences, 14% appearing once. In germline, CDR1 is SGHAT, CDR2 FQNNGV. Trimming took 1 base from V and 6 from J, leaving 1 base between them. The CDR3 loop spans 12 amino acids. Sequenced sample: memory CD4+ T cells from blood. This receptor was taken from a female donor in good health, serving as a healthy control. The V gene is TRBV11-2, the J gene TRBJ1-6, with D unclear. CDR3 in amino acids: CASSLVNSPLHF. Written as DNA, the CDR3 is TGTGCCAGCAGCTTAGTTAATTCACCCCTCCACTTT.